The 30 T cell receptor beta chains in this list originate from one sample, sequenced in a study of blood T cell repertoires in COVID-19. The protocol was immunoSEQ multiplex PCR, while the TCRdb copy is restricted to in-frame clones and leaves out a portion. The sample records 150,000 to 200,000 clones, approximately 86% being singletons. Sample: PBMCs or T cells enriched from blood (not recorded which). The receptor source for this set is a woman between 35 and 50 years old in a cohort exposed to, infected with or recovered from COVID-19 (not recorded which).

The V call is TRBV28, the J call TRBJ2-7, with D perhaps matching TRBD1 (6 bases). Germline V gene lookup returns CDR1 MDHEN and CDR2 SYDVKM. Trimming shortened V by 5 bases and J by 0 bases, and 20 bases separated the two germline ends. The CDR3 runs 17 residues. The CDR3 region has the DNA TGTGCCAGCAGTGCCATTTCGGAACAGGACAGCTCCTACGAGCAGTACTTC. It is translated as CASSAISEQDSSYEQYF.

CDR3 in amino acids: CASSPLTSGTDTQYF. In DNA, the CDR3 is TGTGCCAGCTCACCCTTGACTAGCGGCACAGATACGCAGTATTTT. The chain carries TRBV18 and TRBJ2-3; TRBD2 agrees at 8 bases. With 3 bases clipped from V and 1 base from J, the junction kept 3 bases outside the gene matches. This CDR3 has 15 residues. Germline CDR1 and CDR2: KGHSH and LQKENI. Complete variable domain (other parts from reference TRBV18 and TRBJ2-3): NAGVMQNPRHLVRRRGQEARLRCSPMKGHSHVYWYRQLPEEGLKFMVYLQKENIIDESGMPKERFSAEFPKEGPSILRIQQVVRGDSAAYFCASSPLTSGTDTQYFGPGTRLTVL.

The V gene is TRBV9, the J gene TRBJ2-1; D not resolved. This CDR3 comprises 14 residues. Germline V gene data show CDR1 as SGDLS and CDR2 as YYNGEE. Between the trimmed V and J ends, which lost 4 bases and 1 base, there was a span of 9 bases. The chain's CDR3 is CASSPPGSYNEQFF. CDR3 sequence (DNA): TGTGCCAGCAGCCCTCCCGGGTCCTACAATGAGCAGTTCTTC. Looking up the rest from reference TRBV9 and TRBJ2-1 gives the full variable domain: DSGVTQTPKHLITATGQRVTLRCSPRSGDLSVYWYQQSLDQGLQFLIQYYNGEERAKGNILERFSAQQFPDLHSELNLSSLELGDSALYFCASSPPGSYNEQFFGPGTRLTVL.

The CDR3 sequence is CASSQTQGWNTEAFF. In DNA form, the CDR3 reads TGCGCCAGCAGCCAGACACAGGGGTGGAACACTGAAGCTTTCTTT. V gene TRBV4-1 combines with J gene TRBJ1-1; 7 nucleotides line up with TRBD1. CDR3 length: 15 amino acids. V was pared by 3 bases and J by 1 base, with 5 bases of the junction left unmatched. CDR1 is MGHRA, CDR2 YSYEKL, per germline.

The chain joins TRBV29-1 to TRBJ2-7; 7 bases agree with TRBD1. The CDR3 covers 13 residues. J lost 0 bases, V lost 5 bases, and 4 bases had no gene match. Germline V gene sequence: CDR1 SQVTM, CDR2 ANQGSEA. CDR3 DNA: TGCAGCGTTCAGGACAGGAGCTCCTACGAGCAGTACTTC. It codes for CSVQDRSSYEQYF.

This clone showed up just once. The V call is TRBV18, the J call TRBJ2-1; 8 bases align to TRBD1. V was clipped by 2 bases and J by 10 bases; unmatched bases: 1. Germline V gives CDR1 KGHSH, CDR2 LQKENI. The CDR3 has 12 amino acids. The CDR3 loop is CASSPGTGEQFF. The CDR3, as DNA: TGTGCCAGCTCACCAGGGACAGGAGAGCAGTTCTTC.

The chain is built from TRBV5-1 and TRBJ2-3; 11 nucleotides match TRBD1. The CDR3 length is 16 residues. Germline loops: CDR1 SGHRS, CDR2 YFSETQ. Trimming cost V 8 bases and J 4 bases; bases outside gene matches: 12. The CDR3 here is CASAQGQGVLADTQYF. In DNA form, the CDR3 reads TGCGCCAGTGCTCAGGGACAGGGGGTTTTGGCAGATACGCAGTATTTT.

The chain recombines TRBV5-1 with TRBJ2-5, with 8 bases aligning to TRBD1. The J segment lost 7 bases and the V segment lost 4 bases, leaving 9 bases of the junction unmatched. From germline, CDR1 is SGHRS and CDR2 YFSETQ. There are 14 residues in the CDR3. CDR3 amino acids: CASSADREGWTQYF. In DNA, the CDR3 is TGCGCCAGCAGCGCGGACAGGGAAGGTTGGACCCAGTACTTC.

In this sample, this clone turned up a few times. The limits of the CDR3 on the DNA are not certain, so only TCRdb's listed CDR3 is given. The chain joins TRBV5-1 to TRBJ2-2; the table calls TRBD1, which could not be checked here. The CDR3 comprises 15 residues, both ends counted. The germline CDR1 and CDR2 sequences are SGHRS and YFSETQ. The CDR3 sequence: CASSSGQGNTGELFF.

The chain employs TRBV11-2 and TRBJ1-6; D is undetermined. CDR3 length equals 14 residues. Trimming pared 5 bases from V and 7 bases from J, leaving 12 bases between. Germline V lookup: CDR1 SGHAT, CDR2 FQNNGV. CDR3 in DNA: TGTGCCAGCAGCCCGGCGGTTAGCAATTCACCCCTCCACTTT. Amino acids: CASSPAVSNSPLHF.

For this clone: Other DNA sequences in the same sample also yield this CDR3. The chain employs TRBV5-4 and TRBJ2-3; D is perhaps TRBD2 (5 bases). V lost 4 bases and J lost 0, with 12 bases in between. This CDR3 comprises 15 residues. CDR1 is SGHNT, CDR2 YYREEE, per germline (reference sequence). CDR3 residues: CASSPGGPSTDTQYF. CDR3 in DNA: TGTGCCAGCAGCCCCGGCGGGCCTAGCACAGATACGCAGTATTTT. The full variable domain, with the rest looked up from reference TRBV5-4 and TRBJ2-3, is ETGVTQSPTHLIKTRGQQVTLRCSSQSGHNTVSWYQQALGQGPQFIFQYYREEENGRGNFPPRFSGLQFPNYSSELNVNALELDDSALYLCASSPGGPSTDTQYFGPGTRLTVL.

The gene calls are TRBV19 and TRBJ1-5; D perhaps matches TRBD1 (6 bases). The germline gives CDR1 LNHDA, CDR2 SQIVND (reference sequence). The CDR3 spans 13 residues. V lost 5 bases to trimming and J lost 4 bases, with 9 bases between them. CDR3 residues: CASSPGENQPQHF. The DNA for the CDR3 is TGTGCCAGTAGTCCAGGGGAGAATCAGCCCCAGCATTTT.

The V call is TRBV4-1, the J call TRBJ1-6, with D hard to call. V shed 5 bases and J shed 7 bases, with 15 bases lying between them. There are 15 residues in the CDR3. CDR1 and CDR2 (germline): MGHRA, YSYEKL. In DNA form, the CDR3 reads TGCGCCAGCAGCGGAGTGGGAGGGCTCAATTCACCCCTCCACTTT. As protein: CASSGVGGLNSPLHF.

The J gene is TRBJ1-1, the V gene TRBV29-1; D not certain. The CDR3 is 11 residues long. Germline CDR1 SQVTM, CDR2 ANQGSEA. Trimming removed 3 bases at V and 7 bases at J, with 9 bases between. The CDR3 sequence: CSVDGGIEAFF. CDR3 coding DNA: TGCAGCGTTGACGGAGGGATTGAAGCTTTCTTT.

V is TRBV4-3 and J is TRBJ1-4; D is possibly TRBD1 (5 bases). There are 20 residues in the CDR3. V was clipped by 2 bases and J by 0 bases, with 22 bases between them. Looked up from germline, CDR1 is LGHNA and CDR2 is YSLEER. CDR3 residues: CASSQRAGRADVATNEKLFF. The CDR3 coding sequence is TGCGCCAGCAGCCAACGCGCGGGACGGGCCGACGTTGCAACTAATGAAAAACTGTTTTTT.

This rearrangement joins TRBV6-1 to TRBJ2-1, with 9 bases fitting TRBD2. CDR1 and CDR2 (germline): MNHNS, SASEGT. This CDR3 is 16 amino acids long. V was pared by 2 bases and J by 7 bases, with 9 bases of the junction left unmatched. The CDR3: CASSELGGGAYNEQFF. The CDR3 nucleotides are TGTGCCAGCAGTGAACTGGGCGGGGGGGCGTATAATGAGCAGTTCTTC.

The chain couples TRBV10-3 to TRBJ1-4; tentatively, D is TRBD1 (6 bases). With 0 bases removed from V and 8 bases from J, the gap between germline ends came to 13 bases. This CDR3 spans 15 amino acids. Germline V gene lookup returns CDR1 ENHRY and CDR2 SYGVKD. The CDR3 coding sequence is TGTGCCATCAGTGAGTCCGGCAGGGACATGGAAAAACTGTTTTTT. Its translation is CAISESGRDMEKLFF.

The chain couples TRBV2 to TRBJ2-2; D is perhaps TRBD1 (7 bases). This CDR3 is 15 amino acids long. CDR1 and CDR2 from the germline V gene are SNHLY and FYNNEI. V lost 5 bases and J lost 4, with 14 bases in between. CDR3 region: CASSSDREVTGELFF. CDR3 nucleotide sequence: TGTGCCAGCAGTTCAGACAGGGAGGTCACCGGGGAGCTGTTTTTT.

CDR3 region: CAIPSRSAQYF. In DNA, the CDR3 is TGTGCCATCCCCTCTCGCTCGGCGCAGTATTTT. This chain joins TRBV19 and TRBJ2-3; D not certain. Germline values: CDR1 LNHDA, CDR2 SQIVND (reference sequence). The length of the CDR3 is 11 residues. The germline V and J ends were trimmed by 10 bases and 10 bases, with 15 bases remaining between them.

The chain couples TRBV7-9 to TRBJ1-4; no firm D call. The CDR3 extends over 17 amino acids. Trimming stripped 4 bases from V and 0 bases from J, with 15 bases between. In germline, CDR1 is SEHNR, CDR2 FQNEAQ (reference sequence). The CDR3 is CASSSTSSGPTNEKLFF. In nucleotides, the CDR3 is TGTGCCAGCAGCTCTACGTCCTCGGGTCCAACTAATGAAAAACTGTTTTTT.

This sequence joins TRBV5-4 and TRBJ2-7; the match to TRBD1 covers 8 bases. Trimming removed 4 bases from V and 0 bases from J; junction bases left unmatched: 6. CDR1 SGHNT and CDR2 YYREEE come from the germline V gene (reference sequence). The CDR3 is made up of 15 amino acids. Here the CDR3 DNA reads TGTGCCAGCAGCGAGAGGACAGGGAGCTCCTACGAGCAGTACTTC. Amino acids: CASSERTGSSYEQYF.

This CDR3 reads CASSSGNMYGYTF. In DNA, the CDR3 is TGTGCCAGCAGCTCCGGGAATATGTATGGCTACACCTTC. The chain links TRBV11-3 to TRBJ1-2; D is uncertain. Germline V gene lookup returns CDR1 SGHNT and CDR2 YENEEA. Trimming took off 4 bases at V and 5 bases at J, with 11 bases between the two ends. The CDR3 has 13 residues.

CDR3 in amino acids: CATRRDSYNEQFF. The CDR3 DNA reads as TGTGCCACCAGGCGGGACAGCTACAATGAGCAGTTCTTC. The chain joins TRBV24-1 to TRBJ2-1; tentative D call: TRBD1 (7 bases). V lost 7 bases and J 3 bases, leaving 9 bases between the germline ends. Germline loops: CDR1 KGHDR, CDR2 SFDVKD. This CDR3 has 13 residues.

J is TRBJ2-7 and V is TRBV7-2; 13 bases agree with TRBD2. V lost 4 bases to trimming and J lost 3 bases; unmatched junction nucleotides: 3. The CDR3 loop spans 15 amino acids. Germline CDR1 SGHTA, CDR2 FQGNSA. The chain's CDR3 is CASSSRTSGGYEQYF. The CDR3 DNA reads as TGTGCCAGCAGCTCGCGGACTAGCGGGGGCTACGAGCAGTACTTC.

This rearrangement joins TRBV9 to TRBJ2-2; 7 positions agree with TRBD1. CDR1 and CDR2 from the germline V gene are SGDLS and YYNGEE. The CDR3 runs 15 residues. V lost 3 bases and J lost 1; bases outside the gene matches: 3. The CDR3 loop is CASSDGTENTGELFF. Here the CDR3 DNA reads TGTGCCAGCAGCGACGGGACAGAGAACACCGGGGAGCTGTTTTTT.

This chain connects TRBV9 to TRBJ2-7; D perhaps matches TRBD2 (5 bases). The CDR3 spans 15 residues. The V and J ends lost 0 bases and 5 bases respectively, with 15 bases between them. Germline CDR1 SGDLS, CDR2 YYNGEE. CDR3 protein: CASSVAFGERDEQYF. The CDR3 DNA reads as TGTGCCAGCAGCGTAGCTTTCGGGGAACGGGACGAGCAGTACTTC.

CDR3 amino acids: CASTGANEQFF. The DNA for the CDR3 is TGCGCCAGCACAGGGGCCAATGAGCAGTTCTTC. J is TRBJ2-1 and V is TRBV10-2; tentative D call: TRBD1 (6 bases). The CDR3 length is 11 residues. V lost 7 bases and J 6 bases, leaving 7 bases between the germline ends. CDR1 and CDR2 (germline): WSHSY, SAAADI.

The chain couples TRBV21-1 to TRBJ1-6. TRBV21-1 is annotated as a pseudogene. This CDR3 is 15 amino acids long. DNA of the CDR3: TGTGCCAGCAGCAAAGAACCTGAGGAAGGTTCACCCCTCCACTTT. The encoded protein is CASSKEPEEGSPLHF.

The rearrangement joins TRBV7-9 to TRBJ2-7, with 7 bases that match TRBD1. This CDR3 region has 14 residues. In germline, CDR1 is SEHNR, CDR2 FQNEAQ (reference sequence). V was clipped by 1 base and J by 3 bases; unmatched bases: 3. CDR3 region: CASSLDRGNYEQYF. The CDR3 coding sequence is TGTGCCAGCAGCTTAGACAGGGGCAACTACGAGCAGTACTTC.

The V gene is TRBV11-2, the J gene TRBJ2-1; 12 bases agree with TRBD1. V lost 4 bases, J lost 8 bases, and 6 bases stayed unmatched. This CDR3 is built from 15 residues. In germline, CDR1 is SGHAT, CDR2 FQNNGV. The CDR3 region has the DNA TGTGCCAGCAGCTCCCCGGGACAGGGGGCCTATGAGCAGTTCTTC. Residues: CASSSPGQGAYEQFF.